This TCR beta chain was sequenced for a study of cytomegalovirus exposure and HLA in healthy donors. Only in-frame clones appear in the TCRdb table, and some are missing; sequencing was by immunoSEQ multiplex PCR. The table lists about 130,000 clones, roughly 93% of them singletons. A single count supports this clone. Its antigen is not known. Findings and caveats of the study: Subsequent analysis of the approximately 110 validation repertoires found a tendency for first-cohort TCR clusters to co-occur.

Trimming left V 1 base short and J 14 bases short, with 13 bases between. This CDR3 spans 12 amino acids. The germline V gene has CDR1 SGHAT and CDR2 FQNNGV. The chain has TRBV11-2 and TRBJ2-3; D possibly corresponds to TRBD2 (5 bases). Sequenced input: PBMCs. The receptor comes from a woman aged 18-30 years in good health and CMV-seronegative. DNA for the CDR3: TGTGCCAGCAGCTTAGCTGAGGGCCGAGTGTATTTT. This sequence encodes CASSLAEGRVYF.